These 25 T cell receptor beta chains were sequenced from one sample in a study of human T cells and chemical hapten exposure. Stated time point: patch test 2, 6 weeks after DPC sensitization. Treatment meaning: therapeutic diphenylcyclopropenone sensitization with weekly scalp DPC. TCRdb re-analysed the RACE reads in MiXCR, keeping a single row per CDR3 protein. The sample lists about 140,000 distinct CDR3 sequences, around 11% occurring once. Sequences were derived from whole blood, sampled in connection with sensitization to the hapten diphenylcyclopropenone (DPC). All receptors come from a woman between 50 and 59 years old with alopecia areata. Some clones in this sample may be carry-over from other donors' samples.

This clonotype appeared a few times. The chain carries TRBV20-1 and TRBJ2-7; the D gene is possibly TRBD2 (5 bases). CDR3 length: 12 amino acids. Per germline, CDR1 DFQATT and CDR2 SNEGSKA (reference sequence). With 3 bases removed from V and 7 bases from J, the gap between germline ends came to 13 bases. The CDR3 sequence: CSASGIRSEQYF. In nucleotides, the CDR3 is TGCAGTGCTAGCGGGATCCGCTCGGAGCAGTACTTC.

This CDR3 is CASSLWPKPQHF. DNA of the CDR3: TGTGCCAGCAGTTTATGGCCTAAACCCCAGCATTTT. The chain recombines TRBV28 with TRBJ1-5; D is undetermined. There are 12 residues in the CDR3. V shed 0 bases and J shed 10 bases, with 7 bases lying between them. CDR1 MDHEN and CDR2 SYDVKM come from the germline V gene.

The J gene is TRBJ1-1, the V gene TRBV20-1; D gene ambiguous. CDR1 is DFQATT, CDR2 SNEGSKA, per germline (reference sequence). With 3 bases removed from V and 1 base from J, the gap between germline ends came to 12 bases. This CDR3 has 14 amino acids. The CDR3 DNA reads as TGCAGTGCTAGTCGACGGGTGGGGAACACTGAAGCTTTCTTT. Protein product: CSASRRVGNTEAFF.

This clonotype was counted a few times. CDR3 DNA: TGTGCCAGCAGTGGCGTGCGGGAGGAAAGGAATGAGCAGTTCTTC. Its translation: CASSGVREERNEQFF. The chain couples TRBV25-1 to TRBJ2-1; TRBD2 matches 8 bases. Germline V CDR1 and CDR2: MGHDK, SYGVNS. The V and J ends lost 4 bases and 7 bases, in that order; junction bases with no gene match: 9. This CDR3 has 15 amino acids.

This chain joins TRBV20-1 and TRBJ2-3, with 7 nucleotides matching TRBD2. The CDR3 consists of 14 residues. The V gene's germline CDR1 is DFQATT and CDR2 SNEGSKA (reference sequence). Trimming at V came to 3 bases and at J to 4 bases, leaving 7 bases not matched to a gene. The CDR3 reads CSASLRERADTQYF. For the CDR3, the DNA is TGCAGTGCTAGTTTGCGGGAGCGAGCAGATACGCAGTATTTT.

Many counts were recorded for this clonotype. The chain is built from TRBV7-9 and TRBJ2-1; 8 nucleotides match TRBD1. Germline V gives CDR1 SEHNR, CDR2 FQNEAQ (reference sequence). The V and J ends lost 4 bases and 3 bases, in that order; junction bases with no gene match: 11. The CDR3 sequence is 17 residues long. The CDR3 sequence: CASSSSGTGESYNEQFF. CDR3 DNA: TGTGCCAGCAGCTCCTCCGGGACAGGAGAAAGCTACAATGAGCAGTTCTTC.

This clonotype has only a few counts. CDR3 sequence reads: CASTHPTSSYNEQFF. As DNA, the CDR3 is TGTGCCAGCACGCATCCAACAAGCTCCTACAATGAGCAGTTCTTC. This rearrangement joins TRBV27 to TRBJ2-1, with no clear D. CDR1 is MNHEY and CDR2 is SMNVEV in the germline V gene (reference sequence). Trimming removed 7 bases at V and 0 bases at J, with 13 bases between. This CDR3 has 15 residues.

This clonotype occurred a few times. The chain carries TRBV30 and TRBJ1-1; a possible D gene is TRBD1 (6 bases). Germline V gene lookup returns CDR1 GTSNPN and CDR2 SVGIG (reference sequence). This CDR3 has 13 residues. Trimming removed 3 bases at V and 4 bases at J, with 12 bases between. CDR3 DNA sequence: TGTGCCTGGAGGGAACAGGGTGTCACTGAAGCTTTCTTT. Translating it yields CAWREQGVTEAFF.

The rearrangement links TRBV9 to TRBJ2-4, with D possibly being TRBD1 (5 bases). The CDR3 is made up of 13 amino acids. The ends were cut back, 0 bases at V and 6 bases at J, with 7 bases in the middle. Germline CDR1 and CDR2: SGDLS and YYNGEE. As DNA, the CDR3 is TGTGCCAGCAGCGTAGCTCAGGGAAACATTCAGTACTTC. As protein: CASSVAQGNIQYF.

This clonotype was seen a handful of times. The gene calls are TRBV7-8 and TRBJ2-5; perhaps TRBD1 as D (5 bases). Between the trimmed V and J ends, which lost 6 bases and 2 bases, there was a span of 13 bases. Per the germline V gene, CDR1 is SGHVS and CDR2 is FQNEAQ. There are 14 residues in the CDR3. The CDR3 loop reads CASRRNRPQETQYF. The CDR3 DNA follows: TGTGCCAGCAGACGCAACAGGCCTCAAGAGACCCAGTACTTC. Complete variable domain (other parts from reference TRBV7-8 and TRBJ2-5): GAGVSQSPRYKVAKRGQDVALRCDPISGHVSLFWYQQALGQGPEFLTYFQNEAQLDKSGLPSDRFFAERPEGSVSTLKIQRTQQEDSAVYLCASRRNRPQETQYFGPGTRLLVL.

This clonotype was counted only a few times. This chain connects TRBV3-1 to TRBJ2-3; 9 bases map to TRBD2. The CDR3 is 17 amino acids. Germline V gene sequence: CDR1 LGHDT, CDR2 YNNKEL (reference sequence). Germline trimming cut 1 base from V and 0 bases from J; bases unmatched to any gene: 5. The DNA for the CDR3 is TGTGCCAGCAGCCAAGCCCAAGGACTAGCGAGCACAGATACGCAGTATTTT. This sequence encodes CASSQAQGLASTDTQYF.

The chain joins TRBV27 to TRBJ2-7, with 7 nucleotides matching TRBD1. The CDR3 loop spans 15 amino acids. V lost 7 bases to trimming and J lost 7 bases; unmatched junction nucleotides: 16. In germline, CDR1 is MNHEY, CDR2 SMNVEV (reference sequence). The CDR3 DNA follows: TGTGCCAGCACCACTTTGGCCGAGACAGGGCAAGAGCAGTACTTC. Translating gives CASTTLAETGQEQYF.

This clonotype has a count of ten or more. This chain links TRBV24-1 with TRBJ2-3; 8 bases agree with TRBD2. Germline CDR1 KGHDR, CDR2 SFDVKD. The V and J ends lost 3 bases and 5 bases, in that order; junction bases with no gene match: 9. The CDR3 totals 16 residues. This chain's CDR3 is CATSDPTSGAVDTQYF. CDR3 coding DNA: TGTGCCACCAGTGATCCTACTAGCGGTGCGGTAGATACGCAGTATTTT.

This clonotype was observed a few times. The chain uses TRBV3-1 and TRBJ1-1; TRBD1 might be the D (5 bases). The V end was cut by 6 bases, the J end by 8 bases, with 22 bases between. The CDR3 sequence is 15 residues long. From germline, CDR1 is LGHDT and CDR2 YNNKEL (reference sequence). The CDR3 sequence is CASRGDRLGPLEAFF. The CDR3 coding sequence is TGTGCCAGCAGAGGGGACCGACTAGGACCACTGGAAGCTTTCTTT.

The CDR3 here is CASSTHGGQDEQYF. The CDR3 bases are TGTGCCAGCAGTACCCACGGGGGGCAGGACGAGCAGTACTTC. J is TRBJ2-7 and V is TRBV27; tentatively, D is TRBD2 (7 bases). V lost 5 bases to trimming and J lost 5 bases, with 16 bases between them. Germline CDR1 is MNHEY and CDR2 is SMNVEV (reference sequence). The CDR3 loop spans 14 amino acids.

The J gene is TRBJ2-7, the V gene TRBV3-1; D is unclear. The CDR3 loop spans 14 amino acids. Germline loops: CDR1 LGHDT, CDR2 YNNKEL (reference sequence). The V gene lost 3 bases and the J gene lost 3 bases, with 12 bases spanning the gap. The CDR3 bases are TGTGCCAGCAGCCAGGGAAGCGTGTACTACGAGCAGTACTTC. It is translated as CASSQGSVYYEQYF.

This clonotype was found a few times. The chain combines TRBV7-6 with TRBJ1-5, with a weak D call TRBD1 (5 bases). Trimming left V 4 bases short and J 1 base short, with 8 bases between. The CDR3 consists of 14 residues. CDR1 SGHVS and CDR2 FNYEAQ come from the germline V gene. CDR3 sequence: CASSSGGSNQPQHF. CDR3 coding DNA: TGTGCCAGCAGCTCGGGGGGGAGCAATCAGCCCCAGCATTTT.

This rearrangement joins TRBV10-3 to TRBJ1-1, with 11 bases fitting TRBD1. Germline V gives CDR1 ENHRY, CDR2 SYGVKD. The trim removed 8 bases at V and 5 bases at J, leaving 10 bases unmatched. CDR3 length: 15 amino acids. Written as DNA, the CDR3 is TGTGCCATCGGATTGGACAGGGGGCGTAGGACTGAAGCTTTCTTT. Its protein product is CAIGLDRGRRTEAFF.

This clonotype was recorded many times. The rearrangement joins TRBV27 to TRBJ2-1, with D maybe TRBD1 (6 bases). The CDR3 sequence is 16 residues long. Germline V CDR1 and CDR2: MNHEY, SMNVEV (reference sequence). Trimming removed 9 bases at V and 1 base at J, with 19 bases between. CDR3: CARDRYDNRSYNEQFF. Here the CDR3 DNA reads TGTGCCAGAGACAGGTACGATAACAGGTCCTACAATGAGCAGTTCTTC.

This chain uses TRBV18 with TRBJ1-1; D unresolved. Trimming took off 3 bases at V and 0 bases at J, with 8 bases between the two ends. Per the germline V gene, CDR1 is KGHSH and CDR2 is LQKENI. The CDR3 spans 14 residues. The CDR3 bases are TGTGCCAGCTCACCTCTCGGTCTGAACACTGAAGCTTTCTTT. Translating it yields CASSPLGLNTEAFF.

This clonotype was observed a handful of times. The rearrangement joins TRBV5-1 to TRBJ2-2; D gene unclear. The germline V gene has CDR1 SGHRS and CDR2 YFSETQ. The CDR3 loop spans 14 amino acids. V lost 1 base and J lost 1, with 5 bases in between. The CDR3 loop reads CASSLMGNTGELFF. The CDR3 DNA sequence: TGCGCCAGCAGCTTGATGGGGAACACCGGGGAGCTGTTTTTT.

CDR3 coding DNA: TGTGCCTGGAGTGTACTCGGGGTGACTGAAGCTTTCTTT. Translating gives CAWSVLGVTEAFF. V usage is TRBV30 and J usage is TRBJ1-1, with D uncertain. Germline lookup yields CDR1 GTSNPN and CDR2 SVGIG (reference sequence). V gave up 0 bases and J gave up 5 bases, with 10 bases separating them. CDR3 length: 13 amino acids.

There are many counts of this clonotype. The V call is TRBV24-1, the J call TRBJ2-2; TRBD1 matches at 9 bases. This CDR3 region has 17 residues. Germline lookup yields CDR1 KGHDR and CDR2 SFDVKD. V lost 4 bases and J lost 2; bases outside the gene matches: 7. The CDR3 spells CATSEPGTGSNTGELFF. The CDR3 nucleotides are TGTGCCACCAGTGAGCCCGGGACAGGGTCTAACACCGGGGAGCTGTTTTTT.

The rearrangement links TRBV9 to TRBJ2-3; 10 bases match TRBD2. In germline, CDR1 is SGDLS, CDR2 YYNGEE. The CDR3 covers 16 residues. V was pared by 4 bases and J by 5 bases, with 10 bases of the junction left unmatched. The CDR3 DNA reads TGTGCCAGCAGCCCCGAAGCGGGGGGGTTACGAGATACGCAGTATTTT. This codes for CASSPEAGGLRDTQYF.

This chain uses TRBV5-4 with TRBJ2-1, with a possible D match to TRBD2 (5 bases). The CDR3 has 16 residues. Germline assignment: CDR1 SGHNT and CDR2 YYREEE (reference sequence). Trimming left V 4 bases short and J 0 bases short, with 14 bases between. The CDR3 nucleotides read TGTGCCAGCAGCCGGGGTCCGGTGAGCTCCTACAATGAGCAGTTCTTC. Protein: CASSRGPVSSYNEQFF.